The 10 T cell receptor beta chains below all came from one sample that was sequenced in a study of T cell repertoires in ileal Crohn's disease. Time point given: inflamed ileum from the surgical specimen. Sequenced by immunoSEQ multiplex PCR; TCRdb stores in-frame clones only, minus some. The sample carries under 14,000 clones, about nine tenths recorded once. Sample: ileal tissue. Receptors originate from an adult with Crohn's disease.

This sequence joins TRBV19 and TRBJ2-7, with 12 positions matching TRBD2. Germline trimming cut 10 bases from V and 0 bases from J; bases unmatched to any gene: 4. CDR1 and CDR2 from the germline V gene are LNHDA and SQIVND (reference sequence). The CDR3 spans 14 residues. CDR3: CATQTSGSSYEQYF. For the CDR3, the DNA is TGTGCCACTCAGACTAGCGGGAGCTCCTACGAGCAGTACTTC.

V is TRBV5-1 and J is TRBJ1-3; D uncertain. The CDR3 is 15 amino acids. V lost 3 bases and J lost 4, with 14 bases in between. Germline CDR1 reads SGHRS; CDR2 reads YFSETQ. CDR3 nucleotide sequence: TGCGCCAGCAGCTCAGGAAGCCAAGCAGGAAACACCATATATTTT. Protein: CASSSGSQAGNTIYF. The variable domain in full, completed from reference TRBV5-1 and TRBJ1-3, reads KAGVTQTPRYLIKTRGQQVTLSCSPISGHRSVSWYQQTPGQGLQFLFEYFSETQRNKGNFPGRFSGRQFSNSRSEMNVSTLELGDSALYLCASSSGSQAGNTIYFGEGSWLTVV.

The chain combines TRBV5-6 with TRBJ2-1; the match to TRBD2 covers 11 bases. The CDR3 extends over 18 amino acids. V gave up 4 bases and J gave up 10 bases; unmatched junction bases: 19. CDR1 and CDR2 from the germline V gene are SGHDT and YYEEEE. This CDR3 reads CASSLTRGLLAGVGEQFF. CDR3 DNA sequence: TGTGCCAGCAGCCTAACGCGCGGTTTACTAGCGGGAGTAGGCGAGCAGTTCTTC.

V usage is TRBV19 and J usage is TRBJ2-7; TRBD1 aligns across 8 bases. V was clipped by 2 bases and J by 2 bases; unmatched bases: 5. Germline values: CDR1 LNHDA, CDR2 SQIVND (reference sequence). There are 15 residues in the CDR3. CDR3 amino acids: CASSISDRGPYEQYF. The CDR3 DNA is TGTGCCAGTAGTATATCAGACAGGGGTCCCTACGAGCAGTACTTC.

This clone was recorded only once. The CDR3 region is CATSRETAGMNTGELFF. CDR3 sequence (DNA): TGTGCCACCAGCAGAGAAACAGCCGGAATGAACACCGGGGAGCTGTTTTTT. The chain joins TRBV15 to TRBJ2-2; D uncertain. This CDR3 has 17 residues. V dropped 0 bases and J dropped 1 base, with 12 bases sitting between them. Germline V gives CDR1 LNHNV, CDR2 YYDKDF (reference sequence).

The chain carries TRBV27 and TRBJ2-7, with D tentatively TRBD2 (5 bases). Germline CDR1 MNHEY, CDR2 SMNVEV (reference sequence). CDR3 length: 14 residues. V dropped 5 bases and J dropped 5 bases, with 16 bases sitting between them. The CDR3 region is CASSEAGVEDEQYV. CDR3 DNA sequence: TGTGCCAGCAGTGAAGCCGGGGTGGAGGACGAGCAGTACGTC.

The chain links TRBV25-1 to TRBJ1-2, with D unresolved. Germline V lookup: CDR1 MGHDK, CDR2 SYGVNS. The ends were cut back, 2 bases at V and 4 bases at J, with 8 bases in the middle. The CDR3 extends over 13 amino acids. Here the CDR3 reads CASSERRGYGYTF. The CDR3, as DNA: TGTGCCAGCAGTGAACGTCGCGGCTATGGCTACACCTTC.

This chain links TRBV18 with TRBJ1-1; D is ambiguous. The length of the CDR3 is 15 residues. V was cut by 2 bases and J by 0 bases, with 10 bases left in between. The V gene's germline CDR1 is KGHSH and CDR2 LQKENI. The CDR3 protein is CASSPSRALNTEAFF. For the CDR3, the DNA is TGTGCCAGCTCACCATCAAGGGCTTTGAACACTGAAGCTTTCTTT.

The CDR3 region is CASSLQDSLYGYTF. CDR3 DNA sequence: TGTGCCAGCAGCCTCCAGGACAGCCTCTATGGCTACACCTTC. The chain combines TRBV14 with TRBJ1-2; perhaps TRBD1 as D (6 bases). The germline gives CDR1 SGHDN, CDR2 FVKESK. The CDR3 length is 14 residues. The V end was cut by 4 bases, the J end by 4 bases, with 13 bases between.

V is TRBV28 and J is TRBJ1-1; possibly TRBD1 for D (5 bases). There are 11 residues in the CDR3. Looked up from germline, CDR1 is MDHEN and CDR2 is SYDVKM. The V end lost 2 bases, the J end lost 10 bases, and 8 bases lay between the germline ends. CDR3: CASSLRGGAFF. The CDR3 region has the DNA TGTGCCAGCAGTTTAAGGGGAGGAGCTTTCTTT.